These 29 T cell receptor beta chains were all obtained from the same sample, sequenced in a study of cytomegalovirus exposure and HLA in healthy donors. Primers for the PCR totalled 60 Vbeta and 13 Jbeta. Sequencing used immunoSEQ multiplex PCR; TCRdb keeps in-frame clones, though not all of them. The profile covers some 83,000 clones, with about 69% appearing a single time and more than 3.5% taken by the ten largest. Sequencing was done on a sample of PBMCs. Receptors originate from a man aged 60 to 75 in good health and CMV-seronegative.

Details on this clone: Other DNA sequences from this sample encode an identical CDR3 as well. V usage is TRBV7-2 and J usage is TRBJ2-7, with D perhaps matching TRBD2 (6 bases). V was pared by 7 bases and J by 2 bases, with 12 bases between. The CDR3 loop spans 13 amino acids. CDR1 SGHTA and CDR2 FQGNSA come from the germline V gene. In DNA form, the CDR3 reads TGTGCCAGCAACCGGGAGACGGCCTACGAGCAGTACTTC. Translated: CASNRETAYEQYF.

This clone showed up just a few times. The chain has TRBV6-5 and TRBJ1-1, with D perhaps TRBD1 (5 bases). V was pared by 5 bases and J by 3 bases, with 10 bases between. The CDR3 consists of 13 residues. Germline values: CDR1 MNHEY, CDR2 SVGAGI. CDR3 protein: CASSDTRDTEAFF. Here the CDR3 DNA reads TGTGCCAGCAGTGACACCAGGGACACTGAAGCTTTCTTT.

The chain uses TRBV12-5 and TRBJ2-7; 7 bases line up with TRBD1. This CDR3 contains 17 residues. CDR1 is LGHNT and CDR2 is FRNRAP in the germline V gene. V was pared by 3 bases and J by 3 bases, with 14 bases of the junction left unmatched. This CDR3 is CASGFPITGTVNYEQYF. CDR3 in DNA: TGTGCTAGTGGTTTCCCCATTACCGGGACAGTAAACTACGAGCAGTACTTC.

This chain links TRBV9 with TRBJ2-7, with 13 bases that match TRBD2. The CDR3 spans 15 residues. Germline V gives CDR1 SGDLS, CDR2 YYNGEE. J was trimmed by 6 bases and V by 1 base; bases with no gene match: 4. DNA of the CDR3: TGTGCCAGCAGCGTAATGGGACTAGCGGGGACCGAGCAGTACTTC. This encodes CASSVMGLAGTEQYF.

The genes are TRBV10-1 and TRBJ2-3; TRBD1 might be the D (6 bases). This CDR3 region has 15 residues. V was trimmed by 0 bases and J by 4 bases, leaving 11 bases between them. Germline loops: CDR1 WNHNN, CDR2 SYGVQD (reference sequence). The CDR3 loop is CASSESGTFADTQYF. Written as DNA, the CDR3 is TGCGCCAGCAGTGAGTCCGGGACATTTGCAGATACGCAGTATTTT.

The chain couples TRBV6-5 to TRBJ2-7, with D tentatively TRBD2 (7 bases). In germline, CDR1 is MNHEY, CDR2 SVGAGI. V was clipped by 2 bases and J by 5 bases, with 16 bases between them. The CDR3 extends over 15 amino acids. The CDR3 reads CASSYGGAGDDEQYF. As DNA, the CDR3 is TGTGCCAGCAGTTACGGGGGGGCGGGGGACGACGAGCAGTACTTC.

On this clone itself: At one end, the junction sequence differs from germline, possibly due to a read error. The V and J genes are TRBV7-9 and TRBJ1-3; 7 nucleotides align to TRBD1. Germline assignment: CDR1 SEHNR and CDR2 FQNEAQ (reference sequence). This CDR3 spans 15 amino acids. The CDR3 nucleotides are TGTTCCAGCAGCTTACAGGGGTACTCTGGAAACACCATATATTTT. It is translated as CSSSLQGYSGNTIYF. The whole variable domain, filled in from reference TRBV7-9 and TRBJ1-3, reads DTGVSQNPRHKITKRGQNVTFRCDPISEHNRLYWYRQTLGQGPEFLTYFQNEAQLEKSRLLSDRFSAERPKGSFSTLEIQRTEQGDSAMYLCSSSLQGYSGNTIYFGEGSWLTVV.

V usage is TRBV19 and J usage is TRBJ1-1; possibly TRBD1 for D (5 bases). The germline CDR1 and CDR2 sequences are LNHDA and SQIVND (reference sequence). V was clipped by 9 bases and J by 0 bases, with 8 bases between them. The CDR3 is 12 amino acids. CDR3 nucleotide sequence: TGTGCCAGCGGACACTTGAACACTGAAGCTTTCTTT. Translating it yields CASGHLNTEAFF. The full variable domain, completed using reference TRBV19 and TRBJ1-1, is DGGITQSPKYLFRKEGQNVTLSCEQNLNHDAMYWYRQDPGQGLRLIYYSQIVNDFQKGDIAEGYSVSREKKESFPLTVTSAQKNPTAFYLCASGHLNTEAFFGQGTRLTVV.

As concerns this clone: Its ends do not fully match the called genes, so a read error is possible. The chain uses TRBV7-9 and TRBJ2-7; a weak D match, TRBD2 (6 bases). The CDR3 extends over 16 amino acids. Looked up from germline, CDR1 is SEHNR and CDR2 is FQNEAQ (reference sequence). Written as DNA, the CDR3 is TGTTCCAGCAGCTATGGACGGCCACTAGCTTCCTACGAGCAGTACTTC. Amino acids: CSSSYGRPLASYEQYF.

This clone was counted only a few times. The V call is TRBV12-5, the J call TRBJ1-3; a weak D match, TRBD1 (5 bases). CDR1 LGHNT and CDR2 FRNRAP come from the germline V gene. The V end was cut by 4 bases, the J end by 0 bases, with 7 bases between. The CDR3 length is 14 residues. Here the CDR3 DNA reads TGTGCTAGTGGTTCAGGGAACTCTGGAAACACCATATATTTT. It codes for CASGSGNSGNTIYF.

Written as DNA, the CDR3 is TGTGCCAGCAGCTTGGAATTCGGGGGGCGCCGCTCCTACGAGCAGTACTTC. This sequence encodes CASSLEFGGRRSYEQYF. The chain joins TRBV5-6 to TRBJ2-7; D possibly corresponds to TRBD2 (7 bases). With 0 bases removed from V and 0 bases from J, the gap between germline ends came to 16 bases. The germline gives CDR1 SGHDT, CDR2 YYEEEE. The length of the CDR3 is 17 residues.

The J gene is TRBJ1-1, the V gene TRBV13; D is uncertain. The CDR3 covers 14 residues. Germline lookup yields CDR1 PRHDT and CDR2 FYEKMQ (reference sequence). With 0 bases removed from V and 0 bases from J, the gap between germline ends came to 5 bases. The DNA for the CDR3 is TGTGCCAGCAGCTTAGGCCGAGTGAACACTGAAGCTTTCTTT. It codes for CASSLGRVNTEAFF.

V gene TRBV11-2 combines with J gene TRBJ2-2; D not certain. This CDR3 has 12 amino acids. From germline, CDR1 is SGHAT and CDR2 FQNNGV. V was clipped by 7 bases and J by 5 bases, with 8 bases between them. CDR3 nucleotides: TGTGCCAGCACCTTCCAGACCGGGGAGCTGTTTTTT. This codes for CASTFQTGELFF.

This clone was seen a single time. The V call is TRBV15, the J call TRBJ1-2, with unresolved D. V shed 5 bases and J shed 0 bases, with 10 bases lying between them. Germline loops: CDR1 LNHNV, CDR2 YYDKDF (reference sequence). This CDR3 contains 14 residues. In DNA, the CDR3 is TGTGCCACCAGCCCCCGCACAGCTAACTATGGCTACACCTTC. Protein: CATSPRTANYGYTF.

This clone was seen more than once but under ten times. The chain combines TRBV5-1 with TRBJ1-4; 10 bases line up with TRBD1. The junction had 4 bases not matched to a gene; V was cut back by 0 bases and J by 11 bases. The germline V gene encodes CDR1 SGHRS and CDR2 YFSETQ. This CDR3 has 14 amino acids. CDR3 protein: CASSLGGTGDKLFF. The CDR3 coding sequence is TGCGCCAGCAGCTTGGGGGGGACAGGGGACAAACTGTTTTTT.

The chain carries TRBV11-2 and TRBJ1-1, with D hard to call. Trimming pared 8 bases from V and 1 base from J, leaving 11 bases between. The V gene's germline CDR1 is SGHAT and CDR2 FQNNGV. The CDR3 is 13 amino acids. The CDR3 region is CASSPRGNTEAFF. CDR3 nucleotides: TGTGCCAGCTCTCCCCGGGGGAACACTGAAGCTTTCTTT.

This clone was counted between two and nine times. J is TRBJ2-7 and V is TRBV27, with 9 nucleotides matching TRBD2. Per germline, CDR1 MNHEY and CDR2 SMNVEV (reference sequence). The J segment lost 4 bases and the V segment lost 10 bases, leaving 8 bases of the junction unmatched. This CDR3 is built from 13 residues. Here the CDR3 DNA reads TGTGCCACCCAGGGGCTAGCGGGGTACGAGCAGTACTTC. Residues: CATQGLAGYEQYF.

This clone was counted between two and nine times. This chain links TRBV5-1 with TRBJ1-5; maybe TRBD1 (6 bases). V was shortened by 4 bases and J by 4 bases, with 12 bases between the two germline ends. CDR1 and CDR2 from the germline V gene are SGHRS and YFSETQ. The CDR3 covers 14 residues. CDR3 region: CASSMSGANQPQHF. Written as DNA, the CDR3 is TGCGCCAGCAGCATGTCAGGGGCTAATCAGCCCCAGCATTTT. The entire variable domain, with the rest obtained from reference TRBV5-1 and TRBJ1-5, is as follows: KAGVTQTPRYLIKTRGQQVTLSCSPISGHRSVSWYQQTPGQGLQFLFEYFSETQRNKGNFPGRFSGRQFSNSRSEMNVSTLELGDSALYLCASSMSGANQPQHFGDGTRLSIL.

In this sample, this clone turned up a few times. The genes are TRBV30 and TRBJ2-2, with D tentatively TRBD2 (6 bases). The CDR3 extends over 15 amino acids. CDR1 and CDR2 from the germline V gene are GTSNPN and SVGIG (reference sequence). Trimming removed 3 bases from V and 1 base from J, with 12 bases in between. The CDR3: CAWRERLENTGELFF. The CDR3 DNA sequence: TGTGCCTGGAGAGAAAGACTAGAGAACACCGGGGAGCTGTTTTTT.

This clone has only a few counts. The V call is TRBV19, the J call TRBJ1-2, with 7 bases that match TRBD1. V was pared by 5 bases and J by 2 bases, with 5 bases of the junction left unmatched. CDR3 length equals 14 residues. Germline CDR1 and CDR2: LNHDA and SQIVND (reference sequence). CDR3 sequence: CASSQPGQNYGYTF. CDR3 sequence (DNA): TGTGCCAGTAGTCAGCCGGGACAGAACTATGGCTACACCTTC.

This clone was observed a few times. The rearrangement links TRBV2 to TRBJ1-1; maybe TRBD1 (6 bases). Trimming took off 4 bases at V and 4 bases at J, with 16 bases between the two ends. The germline gives CDR1 SNHLY, CDR2 FYNNEI. The CDR3 totals 15 residues. CDR3 in amino acids: CASSGLDSGGTEAFF. The CDR3 DNA is TGTGCCAGCAGTGGGCTGGACAGTGGTGGCACTGAAGCTTTCTTT.

V and J are TRBV6-1 and TRBJ1-1, with D uncertain. Germline V gene sequence: CDR1 MNHNS, CDR2 SASEGT. V was shortened by 1 base and J by 3 bases, with 6 bases between the two germline ends. The CDR3 is 13 amino acids. CDR3 bases: TGTGCCAGCAGTGAAGAACAATACACTGAAGCTTTCTTT. The encoded protein is CASSEEQYTEAFF.

The genes are TRBV19 and TRBJ1-6, with TRBD1 matching 9 bases. This CDR3 is 15 amino acids long. V lost 6 bases, J lost 9 bases, and 9 bases stayed unmatched. Germline CDR1 LNHDA, CDR2 SQIVND (reference sequence). The CDR3 sequence is CASRVTGTGSSPLHF. The CDR3 DNA is TGTGCCAGTAGGGTTACCGGGACAGGGAGTTCACCCCTCCACTTT.

The chain couples TRBV5-1 to TRBJ2-7, with D tentatively TRBD2 (7 bases). The CDR3 covers 14 residues. Germline CDR1 reads SGHRS; CDR2 reads YFSETQ. Trimming left V 2 bases short and J 7 bases short, with 16 bases between. The CDR3 region has the DNA TGCGCCAGCAGCTTTCTTGGGGGGGCAGGGGAGCAGTACTTC. Protein product: CASSFLGGAGEQYF.

This chain uses TRBV6-5 with TRBJ1-6; perhaps TRBD1 as D (6 bases). The CDR3 is made up of 14 amino acids. The germline gives CDR1 MNHEY, CDR2 SVGAGI. Trimming took 4 bases from V and 7 from J, leaving 11 bases between them. CDR3 in amino acids: CASSSTGPNSPLHF. CDR3 coding DNA: TGTGCCAGCAGTTCCACAGGGCCGAATTCACCCCTCCACTTT.

The chain carries TRBV13 and TRBJ2-5; a possible D gene is TRBD2 (6 bases). V was shortened by 5 bases and J by 1 base, with 11 bases between the two germline ends. The CDR3 sequence is 14 residues long. CDR1 is PRHDT and CDR2 is FYEKMQ in the germline V gene (reference sequence). The CDR3 protein is CASSRRGFQETQYF. The CDR3 DNA sequence: TGTGCCAGCAGCCGTCGGGGGTTCCAAGAGACCCAGTACTTC.

The chain links TRBV9 to TRBJ2-1, with TRBD1 matching over 7 bases. The junction had 8 bases not matched to a gene; V was cut back by 4 bases and J by 10 bases. This CDR3 spans 13 amino acids. Germline CDR1 is SGDLS and CDR2 is YYNGEE. CDR3 DNA: TGTGCCAGCAGCCCAGGGACAGCTGTCGAGCAGTTCTTC. It encodes CASSPGTAVEQFF.

The chain links TRBV19 to TRBJ2-4, with TRBD1 matching over 9 bases. The CDR3 sequence is 12 residues long. J was trimmed by 7 bases and V by 10 bases; bases with no gene match: 5. Germline lookup yields CDR1 LNHDA and CDR2 SQIVND (reference sequence). This CDR3 reads CATRDRDNIQYF. CDR3 in DNA: TGTGCCACCAGGGACAGGGATAACATTCAGTACTTC.

The V and J genes are TRBV4-1 and TRBJ2-7, with D possibly TRBD2 on 7 matching bases. CDR1 and CDR2 (germline): MGHRA, YSYEKL. The germline V and J ends were trimmed by 4 bases and 5 bases, with 21 bases remaining between them. The CDR3 consists of 16 residues. CDR3 bases: TGCGCCAGCAGCCGCCTCCTCGCGAGGGGGGGCGACGAGCAGTACTTC. It yields the protein CASSRLLARGGDEQYF.